Listed below are T cell receptor beta chains from one sample, sequenced in a study of T cell responses to AZD1222 COVID-19 vaccine. Sequenced by immunoSEQ multiplex PCR; TCRdb stores in-frame clones only, minus some. This table has 100,000 or so clones, roughly 86% appearing once. The material was peripheral blood, obtained on day 0 of AZD1222 vaccination. These receptors all come from an adult in good health. Each CDR3 is given with its conserved first and last residue.

v_call | cdr3_aa
TRBV2 | CASSEGLADSSYEQYF
TRBV7-2 | CASRGGQGARNEQFF
TRBV7-2 | CASSQDNWYTGELFF
TRBV29-1 | CSVELSSTDTQYF
TRBV4-1 | CASSQGLARYNEQFF
TRBV28 | CATVHSSGRGIGSYNEQFF
TRBV7-9 | CASSSRTGGTDTQYF
TRBV5-8 | CASSFGENEQYF
TRBV6-1 | CASSEAAHSGNTIYF
TRBV29-1 | CSVEQDTHEQYF
TRBV28 | CASGGPGQVHNEQFF
TRBV27 | CASSASGEQETQYF
TRBV6-5 | CASSYRPTTGIYGYTF
TRBV29-1 | CSVETPWGDSYEQYF
TRBV11-2 | CASSRRYGTTGWEETQYF
TRBV29-1 | CSVKQRFMNTEAFF
TRBV7-2 | CASSLLEGGDNSPLHF
TRBV9 | CASSTTFPDTQYF
TRBV24-1 | CATSALGSTEAFF
TRBV5-1 | CASSLVQGSGSPLHF
TRBV6-2/TRBV6-3 | CASSLGGSSYEQYF
TRBV28 | CASSLGRTARQYF
TRBV4-2 | CASSPRSKDTAYEQYF
TRBV18 | CASSPGTSGTDTQYF
TRBV29-1 | CSVEDGSLQFF
TRBV28 | CASSQDWMGQETQYF
TRBV11-1 | CASSSDRVSTEAFF
TRBV30 | CAWSDVLNQPQHF